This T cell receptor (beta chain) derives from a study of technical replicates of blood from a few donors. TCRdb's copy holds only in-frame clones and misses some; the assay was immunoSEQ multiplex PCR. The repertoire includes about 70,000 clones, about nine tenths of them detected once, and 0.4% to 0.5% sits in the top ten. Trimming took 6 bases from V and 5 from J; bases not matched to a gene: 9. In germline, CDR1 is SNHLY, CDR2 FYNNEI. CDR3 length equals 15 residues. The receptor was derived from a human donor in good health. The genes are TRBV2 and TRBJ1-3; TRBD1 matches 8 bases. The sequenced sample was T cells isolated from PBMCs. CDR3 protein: CASSPYRQGRNTIYF. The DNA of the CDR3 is TGTGCCAGCAGCCCTTATCGACAGGGGCGAAACACCATATATTTT.